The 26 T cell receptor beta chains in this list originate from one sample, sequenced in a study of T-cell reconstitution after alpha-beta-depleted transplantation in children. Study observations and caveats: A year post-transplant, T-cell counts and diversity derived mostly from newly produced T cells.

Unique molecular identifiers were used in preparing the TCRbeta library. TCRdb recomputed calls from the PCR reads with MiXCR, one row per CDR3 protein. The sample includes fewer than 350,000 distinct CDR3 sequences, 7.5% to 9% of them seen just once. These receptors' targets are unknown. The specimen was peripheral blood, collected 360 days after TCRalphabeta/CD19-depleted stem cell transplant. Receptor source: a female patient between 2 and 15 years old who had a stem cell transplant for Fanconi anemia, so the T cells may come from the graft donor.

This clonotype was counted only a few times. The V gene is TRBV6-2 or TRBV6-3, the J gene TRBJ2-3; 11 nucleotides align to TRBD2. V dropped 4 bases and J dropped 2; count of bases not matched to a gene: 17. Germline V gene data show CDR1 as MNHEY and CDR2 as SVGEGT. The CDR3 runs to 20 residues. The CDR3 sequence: CASSSTRPGLAAHNTDTQYF. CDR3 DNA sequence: TGTGCCAGCAGTTCGACCCGACCGGGACTAGCGGCCCACAACACAGATACGCAGTATTTT.

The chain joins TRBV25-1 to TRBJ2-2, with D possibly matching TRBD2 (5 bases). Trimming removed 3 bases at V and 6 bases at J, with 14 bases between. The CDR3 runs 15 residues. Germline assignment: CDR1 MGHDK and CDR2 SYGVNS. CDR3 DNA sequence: TGTGCCAGCAGTGATGAATTTGGTAGCGCCGGGGAGCTGTTTTTT. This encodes CASSDEFGSAGELFF.

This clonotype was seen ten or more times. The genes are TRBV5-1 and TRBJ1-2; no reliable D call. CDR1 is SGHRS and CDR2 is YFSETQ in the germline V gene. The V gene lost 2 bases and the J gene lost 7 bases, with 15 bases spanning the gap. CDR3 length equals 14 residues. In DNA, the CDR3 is TGCGCCAGCAGCTTCGGAAACGACTGGGGTGGCTACACCTTC. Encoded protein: CASSFGNDWGGYTF.

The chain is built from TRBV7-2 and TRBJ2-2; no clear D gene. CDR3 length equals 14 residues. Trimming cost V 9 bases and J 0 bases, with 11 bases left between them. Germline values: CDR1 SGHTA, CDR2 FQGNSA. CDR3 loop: CASRDPPNTGELFF. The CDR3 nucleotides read TGTGCCAGTAGAGACCCACCGAACACCGGGGAGCTGTTTTTT.

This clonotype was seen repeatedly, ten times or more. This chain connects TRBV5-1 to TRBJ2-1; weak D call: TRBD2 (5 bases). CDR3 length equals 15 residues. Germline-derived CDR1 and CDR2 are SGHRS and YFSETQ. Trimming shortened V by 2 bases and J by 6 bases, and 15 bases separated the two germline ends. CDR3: CASSFETTNFNEQFF. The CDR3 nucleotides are TGCGCCAGCAGCTTCGAGACTACAAACTTCAATGAGCAGTTCTTC.

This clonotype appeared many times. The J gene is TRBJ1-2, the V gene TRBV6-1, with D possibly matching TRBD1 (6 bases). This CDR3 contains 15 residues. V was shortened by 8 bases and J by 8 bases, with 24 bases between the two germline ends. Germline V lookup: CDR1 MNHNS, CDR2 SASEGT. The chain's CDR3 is CASSRGDVLAGGYTF. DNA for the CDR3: TGTGCCAGCTCCAGGGGAGACGTGCTGGCGGGGGGCTACACCTTC.

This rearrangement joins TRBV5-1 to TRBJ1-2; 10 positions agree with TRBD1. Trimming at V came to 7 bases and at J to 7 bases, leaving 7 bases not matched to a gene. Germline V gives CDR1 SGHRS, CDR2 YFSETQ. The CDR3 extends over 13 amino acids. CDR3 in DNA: TGCGCCAGCGGGACAGGGGAAGGCGGTGGCTACACCTTC. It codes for CASGTGEGGGYTF.

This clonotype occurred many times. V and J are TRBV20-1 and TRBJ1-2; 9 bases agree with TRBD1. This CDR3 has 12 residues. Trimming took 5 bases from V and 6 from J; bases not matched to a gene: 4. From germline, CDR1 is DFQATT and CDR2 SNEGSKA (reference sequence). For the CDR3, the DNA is TGCAGTGCTGGTGGACAGGGGAATGGCTACACCTTC. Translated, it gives CSAGGQGNGYTF.

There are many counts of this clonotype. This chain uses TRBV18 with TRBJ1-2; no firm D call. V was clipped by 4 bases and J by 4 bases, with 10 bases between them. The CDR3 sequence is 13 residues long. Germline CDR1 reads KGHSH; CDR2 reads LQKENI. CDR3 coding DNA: TGTGCCAGCTCACGAGGGCTACGCTATGGCTACACCTTC. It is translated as CASSRGLRYGYTF. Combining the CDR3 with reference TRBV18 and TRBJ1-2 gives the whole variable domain NAGVMQNPRHLVRRRGQEARLRCSPMKGHSHVYWYRQLPEEGLKFMVYLQKENIIDESGMPKERFSAEFPKEGPSILRIQQVVRGDSAAYFCASSRGLRYGYTFGSGTRLTVV.

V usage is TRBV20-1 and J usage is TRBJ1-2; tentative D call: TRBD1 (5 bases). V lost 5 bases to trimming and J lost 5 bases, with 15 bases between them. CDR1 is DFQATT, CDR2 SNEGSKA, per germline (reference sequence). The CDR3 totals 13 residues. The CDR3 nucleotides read TGCAGTGCTCGAACCGGGGCGCCTTATGGCTACACCTTC. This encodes CSARTGAPYGYTF.

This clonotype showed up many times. CDR3 amino acids: CASSNRGRGVTDTQYF. The CDR3, as DNA: TGTGCCAGCAGTAACCGGGGGCGGGGGGTCACAGATACGCAGTATTTT. V and J are TRBV6-5 and TRBJ2-3; 8 nucleotides agree with TRBD2. This CDR3 has 16 residues. Unmatched junction bases numbered 9, after V lost 5 bases and J lost 2 bases. Germline V gene lookup returns CDR1 MNHEY and CDR2 SVGAGI.

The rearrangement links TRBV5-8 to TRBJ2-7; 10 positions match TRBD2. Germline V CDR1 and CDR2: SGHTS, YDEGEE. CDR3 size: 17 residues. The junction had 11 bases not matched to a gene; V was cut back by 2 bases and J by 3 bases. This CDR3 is CASSFRGSGGPIYEQYV. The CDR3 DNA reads TGTGCCAGCAGCTTCCGAGGTAGCGGGGGGCCCATCTACGAGCAGTACGTC.

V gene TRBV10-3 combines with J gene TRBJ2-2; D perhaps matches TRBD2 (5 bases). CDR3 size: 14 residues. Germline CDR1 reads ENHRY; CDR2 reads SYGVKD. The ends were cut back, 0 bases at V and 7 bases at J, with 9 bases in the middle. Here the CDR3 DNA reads TGTGCCATCAGTGAGTCGGTACGGGGCGGGGAGCTGTTTTTT. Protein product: CAISESVRGGELFF.

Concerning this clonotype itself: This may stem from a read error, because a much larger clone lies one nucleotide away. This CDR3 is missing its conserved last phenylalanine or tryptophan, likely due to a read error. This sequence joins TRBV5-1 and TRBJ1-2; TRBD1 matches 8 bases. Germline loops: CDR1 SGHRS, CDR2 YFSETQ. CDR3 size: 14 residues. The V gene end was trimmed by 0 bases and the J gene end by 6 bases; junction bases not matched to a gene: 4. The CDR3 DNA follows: TGCGCCAGCAGCTTGGACGGACAGGGAGATGGCTACACCTTG. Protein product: CASSLDGQGDGYTL.

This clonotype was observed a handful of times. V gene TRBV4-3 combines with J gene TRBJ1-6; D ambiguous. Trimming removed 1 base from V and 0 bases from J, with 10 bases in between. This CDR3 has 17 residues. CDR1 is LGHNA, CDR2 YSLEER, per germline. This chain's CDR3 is CASSQGVGSSYNSPLHF. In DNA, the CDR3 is TGCGCCAGCAGCCAAGGTGTGGGGAGCTCCTATAATTCACCCCTCCACTTT.

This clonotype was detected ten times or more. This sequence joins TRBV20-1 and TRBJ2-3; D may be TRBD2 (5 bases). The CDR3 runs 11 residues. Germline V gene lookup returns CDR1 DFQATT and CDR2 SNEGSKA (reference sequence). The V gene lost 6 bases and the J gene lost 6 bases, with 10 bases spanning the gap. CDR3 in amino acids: CSAQRGDTQYF. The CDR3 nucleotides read TGCAGTGCACAGCGAGGGGATACGCAGTATTTT.

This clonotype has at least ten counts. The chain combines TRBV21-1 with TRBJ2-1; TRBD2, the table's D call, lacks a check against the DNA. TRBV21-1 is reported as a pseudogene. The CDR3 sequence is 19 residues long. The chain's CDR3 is CASSKQGPRCVGIYNEQFF. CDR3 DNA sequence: TGTGCCAGCAGCAAACAGGGTCCCCGCTGTGTCGGTATATACAATGAGCAGTTCTTC.

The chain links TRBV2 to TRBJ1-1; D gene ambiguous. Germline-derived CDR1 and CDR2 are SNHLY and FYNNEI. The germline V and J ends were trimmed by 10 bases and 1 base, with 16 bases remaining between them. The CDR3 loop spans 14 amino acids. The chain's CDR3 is CAIQDPWKNTEAFF. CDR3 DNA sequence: TGTGCCATTCAGGACCCTTGGAAGAACACTGAAGCTTTCTTT.

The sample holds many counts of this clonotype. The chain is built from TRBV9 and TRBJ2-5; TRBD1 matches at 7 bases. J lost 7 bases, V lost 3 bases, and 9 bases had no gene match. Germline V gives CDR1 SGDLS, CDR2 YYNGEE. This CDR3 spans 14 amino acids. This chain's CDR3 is CASSGQGLSGTQYF. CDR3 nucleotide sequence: TGTGCCAGCAGCGGACAGGGTCTCTCGGGGACCCAGTACTTC.

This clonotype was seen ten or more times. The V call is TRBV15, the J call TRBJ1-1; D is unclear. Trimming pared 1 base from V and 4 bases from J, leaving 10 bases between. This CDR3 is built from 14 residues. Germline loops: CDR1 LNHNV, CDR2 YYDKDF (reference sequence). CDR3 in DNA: TGTGCCACCAGCAGAGGCGGCAGGCCCACTGAAGCTTTCTTT. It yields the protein CATSRGGRPTEAFF.

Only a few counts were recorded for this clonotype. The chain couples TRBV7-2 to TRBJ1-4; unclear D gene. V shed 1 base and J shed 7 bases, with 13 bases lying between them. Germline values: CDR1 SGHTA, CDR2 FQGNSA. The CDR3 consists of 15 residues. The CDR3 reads CASSLVGGSGEKLFF. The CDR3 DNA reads TGTGCCAGCAGCTTAGTGGGTGGGTCGGGTGAAAAACTGTTTTTT.

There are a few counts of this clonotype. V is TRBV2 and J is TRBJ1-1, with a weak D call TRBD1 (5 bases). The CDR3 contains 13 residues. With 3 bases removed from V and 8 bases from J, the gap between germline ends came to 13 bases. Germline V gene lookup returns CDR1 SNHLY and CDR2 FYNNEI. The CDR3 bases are TGTGCCAGCAGTGAGGGACGAGTCCTCGAAGCTTTCTTT. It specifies CASSEGRVLEAFF.

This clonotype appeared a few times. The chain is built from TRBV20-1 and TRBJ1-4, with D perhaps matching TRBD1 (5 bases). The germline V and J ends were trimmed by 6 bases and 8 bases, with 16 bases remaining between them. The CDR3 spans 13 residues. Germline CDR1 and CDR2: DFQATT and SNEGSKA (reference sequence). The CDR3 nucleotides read TGCAGTGCCCCCATCTACCGGGGGGAAAAACTGTTTTTT. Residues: CSAPIYRGEKLFF.

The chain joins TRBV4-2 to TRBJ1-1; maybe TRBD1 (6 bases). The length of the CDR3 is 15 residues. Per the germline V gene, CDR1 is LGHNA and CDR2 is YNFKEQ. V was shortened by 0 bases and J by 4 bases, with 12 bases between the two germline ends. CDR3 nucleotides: TGTGCCAGCAGCCAAGATTGGCAGGGGCTCACTGAAGCTTTCTTT. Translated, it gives CASSQDWQGLTEAFF.

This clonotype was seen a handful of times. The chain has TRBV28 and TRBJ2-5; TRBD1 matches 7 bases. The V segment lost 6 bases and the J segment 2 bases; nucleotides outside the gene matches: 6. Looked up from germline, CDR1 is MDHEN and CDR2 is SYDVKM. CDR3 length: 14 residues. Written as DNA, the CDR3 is TGTGCCAGCAGCACTCGGACAGGACAAGAGACCCAGTACTTC. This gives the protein CASSTRTGQETQYF.

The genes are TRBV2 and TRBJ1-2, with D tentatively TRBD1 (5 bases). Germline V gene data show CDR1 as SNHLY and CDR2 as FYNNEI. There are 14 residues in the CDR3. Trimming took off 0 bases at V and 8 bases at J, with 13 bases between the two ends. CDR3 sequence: CASSEARQGGGYTF. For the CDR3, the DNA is TGTGCCAGCAGTGAAGCGCGGCAGGGAGGAGGCTACACCTTC. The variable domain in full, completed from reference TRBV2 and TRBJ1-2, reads EPEVTQTPSHQVTQMGQEVILRCVPISNHLYFYWYRQILGQKVEFLVSFYNNEISEKSEIFDDQFSVERPDGSNFTLKIRSTKLEDSAMYFCASSEARQGGGYTFGSGTRLTVV.